This T cell receptor beta chain was documented in a study of blood T cell repertoires in COVID-19. Study as a whole: The United States, Italy and Spain provided the acute and convalescent COVID-19 samples. T cells, B-cell-depleted T cells, or PBMCs supplied cDNA or gDNA.

Each participant's cohort was designated according to participant-reported clinical history. Using immunoSEQ multiplex PCR, the repertoire was profiled, and TCRdb retains in-frame clones only, with some absent. The table includes about 210,000 clones, roughly 79% detected once. The germline V gene encodes CDR1 WNHNN and CDR2 SYGVQD (reference sequence). The CDR3 has 18 amino acids. V dropped 0 bases and J dropped 4; count of bases not matched to a gene: 7. Sequencing input: PBMCs or T cells enriched from blood (not recorded which). This chain joins TRBV10-1 and TRBJ2-3; TRBD2 matches at 13 bases. This sequence was found in a woman in her fifties or sixties with acute COVID-19. Here the CDR3 DNA reads TGCGCCAGCAGTGAGTCGCGGGGGACTAGCGGGGAGTCAGATACGCAGTATTTT. Translated: CASSESRGTSGESDTQYF.